This paragraph reports one TCR beta chain. The source of the sample is a study of T cells after somatic rescue of genetic block. Produced via immunoSEQ multiplex PCR; TCRdb's table is partial and in-frame only. The table shows around 64,000 clones, with just over 90% occurring only once. The receptor was derived from a man aged 40-49 years. The sample taken for sequencing was peripheral blood mononuclear cells (PBMCs).

The CDR3 spells CASSIGHSYYEQYF. The CDR3 DNA sequence: TGTGCCAGTAGTATAGGACACTCCTACTACGAGCAGTACTTC. The chain recombines TRBV19 with TRBJ2-7; D not certain. CDR1 and CDR2 (germline): LNHDA, SQIVND (reference sequence). CDR3 length: 14 residues. The V end was cut by 1 base, the J end by 3 bases, with 10 bases between.